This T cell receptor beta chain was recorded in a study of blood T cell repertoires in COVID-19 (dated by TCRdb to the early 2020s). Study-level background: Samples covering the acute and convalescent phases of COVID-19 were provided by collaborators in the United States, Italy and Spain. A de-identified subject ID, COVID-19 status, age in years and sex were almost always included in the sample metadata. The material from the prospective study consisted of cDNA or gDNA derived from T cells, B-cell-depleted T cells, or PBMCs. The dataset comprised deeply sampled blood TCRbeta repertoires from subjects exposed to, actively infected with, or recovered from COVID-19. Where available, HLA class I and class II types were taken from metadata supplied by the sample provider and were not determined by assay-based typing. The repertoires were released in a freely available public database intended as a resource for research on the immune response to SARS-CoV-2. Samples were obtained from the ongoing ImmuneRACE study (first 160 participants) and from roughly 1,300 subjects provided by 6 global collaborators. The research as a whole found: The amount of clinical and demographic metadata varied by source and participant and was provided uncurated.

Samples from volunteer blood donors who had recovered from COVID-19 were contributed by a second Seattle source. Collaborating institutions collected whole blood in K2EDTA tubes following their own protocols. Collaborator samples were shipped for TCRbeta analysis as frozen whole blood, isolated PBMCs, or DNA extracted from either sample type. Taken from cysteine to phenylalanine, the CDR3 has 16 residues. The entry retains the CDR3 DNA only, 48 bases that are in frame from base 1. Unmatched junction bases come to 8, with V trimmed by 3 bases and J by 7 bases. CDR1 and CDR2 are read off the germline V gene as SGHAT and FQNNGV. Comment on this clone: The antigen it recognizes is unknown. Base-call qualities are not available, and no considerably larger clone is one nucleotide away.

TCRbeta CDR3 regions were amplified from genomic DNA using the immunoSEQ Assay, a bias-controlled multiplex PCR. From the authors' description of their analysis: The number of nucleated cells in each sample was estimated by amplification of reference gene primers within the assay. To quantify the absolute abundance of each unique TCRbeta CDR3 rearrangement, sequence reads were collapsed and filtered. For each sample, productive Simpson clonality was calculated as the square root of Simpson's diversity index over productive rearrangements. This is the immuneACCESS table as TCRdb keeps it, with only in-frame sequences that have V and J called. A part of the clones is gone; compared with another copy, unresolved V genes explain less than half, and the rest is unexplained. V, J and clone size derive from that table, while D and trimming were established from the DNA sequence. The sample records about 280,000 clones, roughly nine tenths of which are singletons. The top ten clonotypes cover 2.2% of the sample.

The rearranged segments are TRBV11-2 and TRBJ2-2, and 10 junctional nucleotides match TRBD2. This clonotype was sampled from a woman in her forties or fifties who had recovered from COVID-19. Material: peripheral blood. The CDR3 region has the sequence CASSFTSGVPSGELFF. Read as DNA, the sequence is TGTGCCAGCAGCTTTACTAGCGGGGTACCGAGCGGGGAGCTGTTTTTT.